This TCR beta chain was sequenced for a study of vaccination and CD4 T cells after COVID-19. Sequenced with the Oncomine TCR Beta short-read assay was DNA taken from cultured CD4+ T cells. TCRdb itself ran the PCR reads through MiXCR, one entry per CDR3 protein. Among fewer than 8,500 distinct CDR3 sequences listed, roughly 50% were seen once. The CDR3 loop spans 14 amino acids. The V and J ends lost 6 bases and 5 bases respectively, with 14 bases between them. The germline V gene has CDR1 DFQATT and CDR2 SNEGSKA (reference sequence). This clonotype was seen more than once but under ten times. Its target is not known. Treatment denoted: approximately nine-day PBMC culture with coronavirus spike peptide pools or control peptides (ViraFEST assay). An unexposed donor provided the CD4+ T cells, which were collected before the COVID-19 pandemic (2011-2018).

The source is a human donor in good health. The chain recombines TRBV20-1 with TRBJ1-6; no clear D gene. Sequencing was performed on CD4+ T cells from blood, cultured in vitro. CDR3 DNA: TGCAGTGCCAGCCCGGGCCTTAATAATTCACCCCTCCACTTT. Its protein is CSASPGLNNSPLHF.